This entry is about one T cell receptor beta chain. This sample was included in a study of blood T cell repertoires in COVID-19. Libraries were prepared by immunoSEQ multiplex PCR; TCRdb keeps only in-frame clonotypes and omits some of them. The sample holds 25,000 or so clones; approximately 90% are singletons and the top ten take around 12%. The sample comprised peripheral blood. This receptor was taken from a woman over 75 with active or convalescent COVID-19.

CDR3 region: CASSQTPGGTIYF. In DNA, the CDR3 is TGCGCCAGCAGCCAGACCCCAGGGGGCACCATATATTTT. The chain carries TRBV4-1 and TRBJ1-3, with 7 bases fitting TRBD1. The CDR3 runs to 13 residues. The V segment lost 3 bases and the J segment 9 bases; nucleotides outside the gene matches: 5. Per the germline V gene, CDR1 is MGHRA and CDR2 is YSYEKL.